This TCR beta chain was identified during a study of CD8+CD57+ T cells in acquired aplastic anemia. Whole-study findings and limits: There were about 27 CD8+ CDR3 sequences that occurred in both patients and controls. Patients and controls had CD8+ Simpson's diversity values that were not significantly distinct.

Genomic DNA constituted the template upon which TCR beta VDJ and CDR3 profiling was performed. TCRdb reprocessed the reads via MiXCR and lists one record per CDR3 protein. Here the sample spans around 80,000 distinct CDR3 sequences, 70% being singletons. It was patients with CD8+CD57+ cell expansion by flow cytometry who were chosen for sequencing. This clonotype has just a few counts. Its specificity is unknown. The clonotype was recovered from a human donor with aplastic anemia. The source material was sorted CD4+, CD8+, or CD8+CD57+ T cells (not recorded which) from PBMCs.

The CDR3: CATRVQPQHF. The CDR3 DNA follows: TGTGCCACCAGGGTTCAGCCCCAGCATTTT. The rearrangement joins TRBV24-1 to TRBJ1-5, with no clear D. Trimming left V 7 bases short and J 6 bases short, with 3 bases between. There are 10 residues in the CDR3. CDR1 is KGHDR, CDR2 SFDVKD, per germline.